The T cell receptor beta chain described here comes from a study of graft-versus-host responses after intestinal transplantation (dated by TCRdb to 2020 to 2023). With regard to the full study: The transplants that recipients received were multivisceral, liver-intestinal, or isolated intestinal. Alloreactive clones were identified by sequencing pre-transplant mixed lymphocyte reaction products and comparing these products with unstimulated pre-transplant donor and recipient T cells. Rather than being sequenced by the commercial service, samples from a few later patients were sequenced in-house on an Illumina MiSeq and processed with MiXCR. After intestinal transplantation, graft-versus-host and host-versus-graft alloreactive T cell clones were followed in the graft, circulation and bone marrow using bulk TCR-beta CDR3 sequencing. Of the roughly 26 intestinal transplant recipients enrolled in the cohort, one of whom was a retransplant, a few patients without pretransplant specimens were excluded. Donor T cell macrochimerism was defined as a peak of at least 4% donor T cells among recipient peripheral blood mononuclear cells. Anti-thymocyte globulin induction was given to all recipients, followed by maintenance tacrolimus and steroids for 2 to 4 years.

Blood samples were collected up to 4 times in the first month after transplant and then at least monthly when available. The CDR3, from cysteine to phenylalanine, totals 13 residues. Only CDR3 DNA remains: 39 bases, in frame from the first base. From the germline V gene, CDR1 is SGDLS and CDR2 is YYNGEE. V sheds 0 bases and J sheds 5 bases, leaving 8 bases between their ends. Library preparation employed the immunoSEQ multiplex PCR assay. High-throughput TCR-beta CDR3 sequencing of genomic DNA from most patients was performed by Adaptive Biotechnologies. The authors processed their data as follows. TCR sequencing data for over 15 patients were retrieved from Adaptive's ImmunoSEQ software; a few other patients were processed with MiXCR and VDJtools. CDR3 nucleotide sequences shared between donor and recipient were removed because the origin of such sequences could not be assigned. To be classed as alloreactive, a clone needed at least 2-fold expansion over unstimulated cells and a minimum CFSE-low frequency of 0.002% (template counts) or 0.001% (read counts). Mappable clones were those detected in sequenced pre-transplant spleen, lymph node, or MLR CFSE-low populations of the donor or recipient. The cumulative frequency of alloreactive clones was calculated as a percentage of all sequences, weighted by copy number. TCRdb took this table from immuneACCESS and kept in-frame rearrangements with V and J called. Such tables lack part of the clones; where checked against another copy, unresolved V genes explain under half of the gap, and the rest is unexplained. V, J and clone size are taken as reported in that table, and D and trimming were inferred from the DNA itself. The sample profile shows about 40,000 clones; roughly nine tenths of them were found once. Jointly, the top ten make up around 2.5% of the sample.

Here is what the overall study found, with its caveats: Early after transplant, peak levels of circulating GvH clones were associated with declines in HvG clones. GvH clones were detected in recipient bone marrow, and some appeared earlier in ileal mucosa or blood, consistent with an intestinal mucosal origin. Patients with donor T cell macrochimerism had high GvH to HvG T cell clonal ratios in their allografts. The conclusions were limited by the relatively low number and heterogeneity of the intestinal transplant patients.

Comment on this clone: Its antigen specificity is not known. The input lacks base qualities; no much larger clone sits a single base away.

Recombination joined TRBV9 with TRBJ2-5; no D gene can be assigned with confidence. This specimen consisted of PBMCs, obtained around 320 days after intestinal transplant. This receptor was obtained from a human patient who received an intestinal transplant, so some T cells may come from the graft donor. Read as DNA, the sequence is TGTGCCAGCAGCGTAGTTGGTGAGGAGACCCAGTACTTC. This codes for CASSVVGEETQYF.